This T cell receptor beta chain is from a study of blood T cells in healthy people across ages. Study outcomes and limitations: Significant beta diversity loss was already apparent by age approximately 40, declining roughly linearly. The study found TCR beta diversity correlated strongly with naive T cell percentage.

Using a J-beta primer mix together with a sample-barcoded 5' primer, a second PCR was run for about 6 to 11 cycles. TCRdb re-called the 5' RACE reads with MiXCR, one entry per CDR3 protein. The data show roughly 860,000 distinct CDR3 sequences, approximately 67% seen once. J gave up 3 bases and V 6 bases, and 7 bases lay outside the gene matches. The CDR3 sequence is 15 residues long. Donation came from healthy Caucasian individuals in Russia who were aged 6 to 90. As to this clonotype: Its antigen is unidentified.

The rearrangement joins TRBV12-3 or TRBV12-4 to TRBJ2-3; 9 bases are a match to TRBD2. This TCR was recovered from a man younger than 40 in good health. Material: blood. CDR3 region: CASRNSGGPTDTQYF. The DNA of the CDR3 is TGTGCCAGCAGAAATAGCGGGGGCCCTACAGATACGCAGTATTTT.